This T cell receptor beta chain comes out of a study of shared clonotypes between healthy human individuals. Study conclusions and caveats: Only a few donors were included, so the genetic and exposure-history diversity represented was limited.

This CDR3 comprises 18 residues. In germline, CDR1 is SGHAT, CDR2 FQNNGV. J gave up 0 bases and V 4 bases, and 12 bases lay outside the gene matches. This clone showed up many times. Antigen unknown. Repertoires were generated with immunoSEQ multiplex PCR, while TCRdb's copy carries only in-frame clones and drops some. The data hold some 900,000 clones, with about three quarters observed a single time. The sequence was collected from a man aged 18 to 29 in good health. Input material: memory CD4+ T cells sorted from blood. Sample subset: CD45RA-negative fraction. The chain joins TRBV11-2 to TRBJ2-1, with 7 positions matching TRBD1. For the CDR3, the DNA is TGTGCCAGCAGCTCCCGATGGCACCGGGACAGCTCCTACAATGAGCAGTTCTTC. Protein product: CASSSRWHRDSSYNEQFF. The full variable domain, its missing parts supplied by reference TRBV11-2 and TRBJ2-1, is EAGVAQSPRYKIIEKRQSVAFWCNPISGHATLYWYQQILGQGPKLLIQFQNNGVVDDSQLPKDRFSAERLKGVDSTLKIQPAKLEDSAVYLCASSSRWHRDSSYNEQFFGPGTRLTVL.